By share, the clone carrying this T cell receptor beta chain counts as medium-sized. Its target is not known. This specimen comes from a study of early T cells in non-severe SARS-CoV-2 infection. Across the study: From unsorted whole blood, bulk RNA was sequenced, and the chains remained unpaired.

V was cut by 3 bases and J by 8 bases, with 14 bases left in between. The CDR3 totals 14 residues. General observations from the study: Reliance on VDJdb matching favored anti-spike CD8 responses; private and CD4 specificities were missed.

Unique molecular identifiers were affixed to single, distinct cDNA molecules. TCRdb fed the 5' RACE reads into MiXCR, producing one record per CDR3 protein. Of roughly 26,000 distinct CDR3 sequences in the sample, approximately 5.1% were seen once. The chain employs TRBV12-3 or TRBV12-4 and TRBJ2-1; tentatively, D is TRBD1 (6 bases). The sample taken for sequencing was whole blood. The source is an adult who was a healthcare worker with PCR-confirmed SARS-CoV-2 infection or an uninfected control (not recorded which). The chain's CDR3 is CASSLVEGGDEQFF. The CDR3 DNA follows: TGTGCCAGCAGTTTGGTTGAAGGGGGTGATGAGCAGTTCTTC.